The T cell receptor (beta chain) under discussion was sequenced for a study of T-cell memory formation after mild COVID-19. Study-wide background: Clustering of TCRs was largely donor specific.

CDR3 length: 15 residues. V dropped 6 bases and J dropped 4 bases, with 18 bases sitting between them. TCR alpha and TCR beta cDNA libraries with sample barcodes and UMIs came from 5'RACE using constant-segment primers. TCRdb called the 5' RACE reads again in MiXCR, with one record for every CDR3 protein. Of hundreds of thousands of distinct CDR3 sequences in the sample, under 20% were seen once. This clonotype was detected once. Its antigen remains unknown. Study observations and caveats: Contracting CD8+ clones were enriched in EMRA, CD4+ mainly in CM and EM.

Sequencing input: PBMCs or a T cell subset sorted from them (not recorded which). The V gene is TRBV12-3 or TRBV12-4, the J gene TRBJ2-5, with D possibly being TRBD1 or TRBD2 (7 bases each). The clonotype comes from an adult woman who had mild COVID-19 (a few samples of this study predate the infection). Cell type and time point are not known. CDR3 sequence reads: CASSLKGGGRETQYF. The DNA for the CDR3 is TGTGCCAGCAGCTTGAAAGGGGGCGGGAGAGAGACCCAGTACTTC.